Following are 31 T cell receptor beta chains from one sample sequenced in a study of cytomegalovirus exposure and HLA in healthy donors. Primers included in the PCR were 60 Vbeta and 13 Jbeta primers. TCRdb's copy holds only in-frame clones and misses some; the assay was immunoSEQ multiplex PCR. The sample consists of some 90,000 clones, roughly 80% of them appearing once. Specimen: PBMCs. These receptors originate from a woman in her forties or fifties in good health and CMV-seropositive.

There are a few counts of this clone. This chain uses TRBV27 with TRBJ1-6; D call uncertain. CDR1 and CDR2 (germline): MNHEY, SMNVEV (reference sequence). The V end lost 2 bases, the J end lost 6 bases, and 11 bases lay between the germline ends. CDR3 size: 15 residues. The CDR3 DNA reads TGTGCCAGCAGTTTAGGCAGTTCCCCTAATTCACCCCTCCACTTT. The encoded protein is CASSLGSSPNSPLHF.

The chain links TRBV30 to TRBJ2-5, with 8 bases lining up with TRBD2. V was clipped by 2 bases and J by 5 bases; unmatched bases: 4. Germline V gene data show CDR1 as GTSNPN and CDR2 as SVGIG (reference sequence). The CDR3 consists of 13 residues. The CDR3 loop is CAWSPAGVETQYF. The CDR3 region has the DNA TGTGCCTGGAGTCCAGCGGGAGTGGAGACCCAGTACTTC.

The genes are TRBV5-1 and TRBJ1-3; a possible D gene is TRBD1 (6 bases). This CDR3 has 15 residues. Germline V gene lookup returns CDR1 SGHRS and CDR2 YFSETQ. Trimming removed 0 bases at V and 2 bases at J, with 9 bases between. The CDR3 sequence is CASSLVAGAGNTIYF. For the CDR3, the DNA is TGCGCCAGCAGCTTGGTGGCAGGGGCTGGAAACACCATATATTTT.

The chain combines TRBV6-1 with TRBJ1-6; 7 bases are shared with TRBD1. Germline loops: CDR1 MNHNS, CDR2 SASEGT. This CDR3 has 15 amino acids. After removal of 3 bases from V and 5 bases from J, the junction contained 4 bases not matched to a gene. Here the CDR3 reads CASSDLGTDNSPLHF. CDR3 nucleotides: TGTGCCAGCAGTGATCTTGGGACAGATAATTCACCCCTCCACTTT.

The CDR3 DNA sequence: TGTGCCAGCAGCCCGGGACTAGCGGCCTCCTACGAGCAGTACTTC. Amino acid sequence: CASSPGLAASYEQYF. The chain combines TRBV5-6 with TRBJ2-7, with 11 nucleotides matching TRBD2. V was clipped by 4 bases and J by 0 bases; unmatched bases: 3. The CDR3 contains 15 residues. The V gene's germline CDR1 is SGHDT and CDR2 YYEEEE.

The chain uses TRBV6-5 and TRBJ2-5; TRBD2 is a possible D gene (6 bases). Per germline, CDR1 MNHEY and CDR2 SVGAGI. The CDR3 spans 13 residues. Trimming pared 6 bases from V and 4 bases from J, leaving 12 bases between. The DNA of the CDR3 is TGTGCCAGCAGGAGACTAGTGGGAGAGACCCAGTACTTC. As protein: CASRRLVGETQYF.

This chain links TRBV7-9 with TRBJ2-2; D gene unclear. This CDR3 contains 15 residues. V was clipped by 5 bases and J by 5 bases, with 15 bases between them. Looked up from germline, CDR1 is SEHNR and CDR2 is FQNEAQ (reference sequence). The CDR3 bases are TGTGCCAGCAGCACCCCAGGTGGTATAACCGGGGAGCTGTTTTTT. Encoded protein: CASSTPGGITGELFF.

The genes are TRBV9 and TRBJ2-5; 7 bases match TRBD1. V dropped 1 base and J dropped 3; count of bases not matched to a gene: 3. The CDR3 sequence is 14 residues long. Germline lookup yields CDR1 SGDLS and CDR2 YYNGEE. This CDR3 is CASSVHRGKETQYF. The DNA of the CDR3 is TGTGCCAGCAGCGTACACAGGGGCAAAGAGACCCAGTACTTC. Variable domain in full (rest from reference TRBV9 and TRBJ2-5): DSGVTQTPKHLITATGQRVTLRCSPRSGDLSVYWYQQSLDQGLQFLIQYYNGEERAKGNILERFSAQQFPDLHSELNLSSLELGDSALYFCASSVHRGKETQYFGPGTRLLVL.

The V gene is TRBV15, the J gene TRBJ1-1, with a weak D call TRBD1 (5 bases). The CDR3 loop spans 14 amino acids. CDR1 is LNHNV and CDR2 is YYDKDF in the germline V gene (reference sequence). The V gene lost 6 bases and the J gene lost 4 bases, with 15 bases spanning the gap. The CDR3 protein is CATSPWTQGTEAFF. The CDR3 nucleotides read TGTGCCACCAGTCCCTGGACCCAGGGCACTGAAGCTTTCTTT.

The V gene is TRBV5-1, the J gene TRBJ2-3; D remains unclear. Per germline, CDR1 SGHRS and CDR2 YFSETQ. Trimming removed 2 bases at V and 2 bases at J, with 12 bases between. This CDR3 comprises 15 residues. The CDR3 loop reads CASSLDGAPTDTQYF. The CDR3 bases are TGCGCCAGCAGCTTAGACGGAGCCCCCACAGATACGCAGTATTTT. The full variable domain, with the rest looked up from reference TRBV5-1 and TRBJ2-3, is KAGVTQTPRYLIKTRGQQVTLSCSPISGHRSVSWYQQTPGQGLQFLFEYFSETQRNKGNFPGRFSGRQFSNSRSEMNVSTLELGDSALYLCASSLDGAPTDTQYFGPGTRLTVL.

V and J are TRBV7-8 and TRBJ1-4; no definite D call. Germline CDR1 is SGHVS and CDR2 is FQNEAQ. Trimming removed 5 bases from V and 12 bases from J, with 10 bases in between. The CDR3 extends over 11 amino acids. Here the CDR3 DNA reads TGTGCCAGCAGCCCAAACGTAGAACTGTTTTTT. Amino acid sequence: CASSPNVELFF.

V is TRBV6-6 and J is TRBJ2-7; D is possibly TRBD2 (5 bases). The CDR3 consists of 14 residues. The ends were cut back, 3 bases at V and 5 bases at J, with 14 bases in the middle. CDR1 and CDR2 (germline): MNHNY, SVGAGI (reference sequence). As DNA, the CDR3 is TGTGCCAGCAGTTATTTGCCGACTACCCACGAGCAGTACGTC. It translates to CASSYLPTTHEQYV.

This chain connects TRBV27 to TRBJ1-4; D possibly corresponds to TRBD1 (6 bases). Germline V gene lookup returns CDR1 MNHEY and CDR2 SMNVEV (reference sequence). Trimming pared 4 bases from V and 5 bases from J, leaving 14 bases between. The CDR3 spans 15 residues. CDR3 DNA sequence: TGTGCCAGCAGTTCCCAGACAGGAAGGAATGAAAAACTGTTTTTT. Protein sequence: CASSSQTGRNEKLFF. Based on the CDR3 plus reference TRBV27 and TRBJ1-4, the full variable domain is EAQVTQNPRYLITVTGKKLTVTCSQNMNHEYMSWYRQDPGLGLRQIYYSMNVEVTDKGDVPEGYKVSRKEKRNFPLILESPSPNQTSLYFCASSSQTGRNEKLFFGSGTQLSVL.

The chain couples TRBV27 to TRBJ1-1, with D perhaps matching TRBD1 (5 bases). Trimming pared 5 bases from V and 2 bases from J, leaving 12 bases between. Germline lookup yields CDR1 MNHEY and CDR2 SMNVEV (reference sequence). The CDR3 runs 14 residues. The CDR3 region has the DNA TGTGCCAGCAGTCCTGGACAACTCAACACTGAAGCTTTCTTT. Protein product: CASSPGQLNTEAFF.

This rearrangement joins TRBV7-9 to TRBJ2-3, with unresolved D. This CDR3 contains 15 residues. With 1 base removed from V and 4 bases from J, the gap between germline ends came to 12 bases. Germline values: CDR1 SEHNR, CDR2 FQNEAQ (reference sequence). The chain's CDR3 is CASSLVRSPADTQYF. For the CDR3, the DNA is TGTGCCAGCAGCTTAGTGCGGAGTCCCGCAGATACGCAGTATTTT.

The genes are TRBV27 and TRBJ1-2; 8 positions match TRBD1. J lost 6 bases, V lost 9 bases, and 6 bases had no gene match. Germline CDR1 is MNHEY and CDR2 is SMNVEV (reference sequence). The CDR3 extends over 12 amino acids. As DNA, the CDR3 is TGTGCCAGTACGACAGGGGTTGATGGCTACACCTTC. Encoded protein: CASTTGVDGYTF.

V usage is TRBV27 and J usage is TRBJ2-2; D not resolved. The CDR3 contains 12 residues. V lost 3 bases to trimming and J lost 6 bases, with 5 bases between them. Per germline, CDR1 MNHEY and CDR2 SMNVEV (reference sequence). CDR3 region: CASSFPSGELFF. The CDR3 DNA sequence: TGTGCCAGCAGTTTCCCGTCCGGGGAGCTGTTTTTT.

The genes are TRBV19 and TRBJ1-1; 7 bases align to TRBD1. CDR1 and CDR2 from the germline V gene are LNHDA and SQIVND (reference sequence). Germline trimming cut 2 bases from V and 5 bases from J; bases unmatched to any gene: 8. CDR3 length: 15 residues. CDR3 in DNA: TGTGCCAGTAGTATAAGGGACAGAGGAGGGACTGAAGCTTTCTTT. Residues: CASSIRDRGGTEAFF.

The rearrangement links TRBV10-3 to TRBJ1-2; TRBD1 agrees at 7 bases. CDR3 length: 14 amino acids. Germline CDR1 ENHRY, CDR2 SYGVKD. The ends lost 6 bases at V and 2 bases at J; junction bases unmatched: 6. CDR3 sequence reads: CAISPGGLNYGYTF. As DNA, the CDR3 is TGTGCCATCAGCCCAGGGGGGTTGAACTATGGCTACACCTTC.

The V gene is TRBV7-2, the J gene TRBJ1-5, with TRBD1 identical over 10 bases. Germline V CDR1 and CDR2: SGHTA, FQGNSA. The V and J ends lost 7 bases and 7 bases, in that order; junction bases with no gene match: 4. The CDR3 has 13 amino acids. This CDR3 reads CASTRDRGQPQHF. The CDR3 coding sequence is TGTGCCAGCACCCGGGACAGGGGACAGCCCCAGCATTTT.

In this sample, this clone turned up once. This chain joins TRBV19 and TRBJ1-1, with TRBD1 as a possible D gene (6 bases). Trimming cost V 5 bases and J 1 base, with 14 bases left between them. Germline loops: CDR1 LNHDA, CDR2 SQIVND (reference sequence). The length of the CDR3 is 15 residues. CDR3 in amino acids: CASSPLKTGNTEAFF. CDR3 coding DNA: TGTGCCAGTAGTCCCCTCAAGACAGGGAACACTGAAGCTTTCTTT.

The V call is TRBV7-9, the J call TRBJ2-5; TRBD1 might be the D (6 bases). Looked up from germline, CDR1 is SEHNR and CDR2 is FQNEAQ (reference sequence). This CDR3 has 12 amino acids. Trimming took off 1 base at V and 10 bases at J, with 10 bases between the two ends. The CDR3 loop reads CASSLDYRDQYF. The CDR3 DNA sequence: TGTGCCAGCAGCTTAGACTACAGGGACCAGTACTTC.

The CDR3 DNA follows: TGTGCCAGCAGCTTAGGACGGAGGTGGGTAGATGAGCAGTTCTTC. Its translation is CASSLGRRWVDEQFF. This sequence joins TRBV7-2 and TRBJ2-1, with D possibly TRBD2 on 5 matching bases. This CDR3 has 15 amino acids. Germline loops: CDR1 SGHTA, CDR2 FQGNSA. The V end lost 1 base, the J end lost 8 bases, and 15 bases lay between the germline ends.

The chain employs TRBV20-1 and TRBJ2-7, with 7 bases that match TRBD1. Germline assignment: CDR1 DFQATT and CDR2 SNEGSKA (reference sequence). V was clipped by 6 bases and J by 6 bases; unmatched bases: 5. CDR3 length equals 11 residues. CDR3 DNA sequence: TGCAGTGCCATCACAGGGGCCGAGCAGTACTTC. As protein: CSAITGAEQYF.

This clone is a singleton in its sample. The CDR3: CASSSPLSGGTDTQYF. The CDR3 DNA reads as TGTGCCAGCAGTTCGCCGTTAAGCGGGGGCACAGATACGCAGTATTTT. The J gene is TRBJ2-3, the V gene TRBV27; TRBD2 matches at 7 bases. The junction had 8 bases not matched to a gene; V was cut back by 4 bases and J by 1 base. The CDR3 extends over 16 amino acids. Germline V gene data show CDR1 as MNHEY and CDR2 as SMNVEV (reference sequence).

A note on this clone: The junction shows a germline mismatch at one end, possibly a read error. This chain connects TRBV6-4 to TRBJ2-3; possible D gene TRBD1, 5 bases. The CDR3 has 13 residues. Germline V gene lookup returns CDR1 MRHNA and CDR2 SNTAGT. The DNA for the CDR3 is TGTGCCAGCAGTGACCTTTACACAGGTACGCAGTATTTT. Translation: CASSDLYTGTQYF.

The chain is built from TRBV6-1 and TRBJ2-3, with 10 positions matching TRBD2. The J segment lost 5 bases and the V segment lost 4 bases, leaving 6 bases of the junction unmatched. The CDR3 is made up of 15 amino acids. Germline V gene sequence: CDR1 MNHNS, CDR2 SASEGT. The CDR3 DNA follows: TGTGCCAGCAGTGCTAGCGGGGGTACTAGAGATACGCAGTATTTT. This gives the protein CASSASGGTRDTQYF.

This chain connects TRBV9 to TRBJ2-1; D remains unclear. Germline V gene lookup returns CDR1 SGDLS and CDR2 YYNGEE. V was clipped by 4 bases and J by 0 bases, with 11 bases between them. CDR3 length: 15 residues. Here the CDR3 reads CASSPRLSSYNEQFF. The CDR3 DNA is TGTGCCAGCAGCCCGAGACTGAGCTCCTACAATGAGCAGTTCTTC. The full variable domain, with the rest looked up from reference TRBV9 and TRBJ2-1, is DSGVTQTPKHLITATGQRVTLRCSPRSGDLSVYWYQQSLDQGLQFLIQYYNGEERAKGNILERFSAQQFPDLHSELNLSSLELGDSALYFCASSPRLSSYNEQFFGPGTRLTVL.

The chain recombines TRBV7-2 with TRBJ2-5, with 7 bases matching TRBD2. This CDR3 has 19 residues. V was clipped by 2 bases and J by 5 bases; unmatched bases: 20. The germline gives CDR1 SGHTA, CDR2 FQGNSA. The CDR3, as DNA: TGTGCCAGCAGCTTATCGTTTGGGACTAAAGGTATAGGGGCGGAGACCCAGTACTTC. Translated, it gives CASSLSFGTKGIGAETQYF.

J is TRBJ2-1 and V is TRBV6-6; D might be TRBD2 (6 bases). Germline lookup yields CDR1 MNHNY and CDR2 SVGAGI (reference sequence). The V and J ends lost 4 bases and 7 bases respectively, with 17 bases between them. CDR3 length: 15 residues. CDR3 in DNA: TGTGCCAGCAGTTTATCTTCTAGGGGAGGTAATGAGCAGTTCTTC. Protein: CASSLSSRGGNEQFF.

This clone has just a few counts. This rearrangement joins TRBV19 to TRBJ2-5; 8 positions match TRBD1. This CDR3 is 14 amino acids long. The V gene's germline CDR1 is LNHDA and CDR2 SQIVND (reference sequence). J gave up 4 bases and V 4 bases, and 5 bases lay outside the gene matches. Written as DNA, the CDR3 is TGTGCCAGTAGTAGACAGGGGTTTGGAGAGACCCAGTACTTC. Its translation is CASSRQGFGETQYF.